This T cell receptor (beta chain) was recovered during a study of radiotherapy plus CTLA-4 blockade in lung cancer (dated by TCRdb to the late 2010s). Describing the broader study: Objective responses occurred in 18% of enrolled patients, and less than 35% achieved disease control. Beyond this particular receptor, the publication reports: TCR clones derived from tumors expanded in peripheral blood after treatment with radiotherapy and ipilimumab. The strongest predictors of response were reported to be early dynamic shifts in blood T cell clones along with a rise in serum interferon-beta following radiation.

As regards this clone: This receptor's antigen is unknown. Base qualities were left out, and no much larger clone turns up one base away.

The study tested focal radiation therapy combined with CTLA-4 blockade (ipilimumab) in patients with chemo-refractory metastatic non-small-cell lung cancer. CDR1 and CDR2 were assigned from the germline V gene as SGHRS and YFSETQ. Trimming removed 0 bases from V and 2 bases from J; the gene matches leave 6 bases unexplained. The CDR3 holds 16 amino acids from the cysteine to the phenylalanine. Left in the record is the CDR3 DNA by itself, 48 bases read in frame from the first base. Libraries came from the immunoSEQ multiplex PCR assay. Not all clones reach the TCRdb copy of this immuneACCESS table, which keeps in-frame sequences only. Checked studies attribute under half of the gap to unresolved V genes and leave the rest unexplained. Present in this sample are around 44,000 clones, 86% of which were seen just once. The ten largest clonotypes hold 15% to 20% of the sample.

Sequences were derived from peripheral blood, sampled from a patient treated with radiotherapy plus ipilimumab. The source of this sequence is a human donor with non-small cell lung cancer that progressed on radiotherapy plus ipilimumab. Some clones in this sample may be carry-over from other donors' samples. This chain joins TRBV5-1 to TRBJ2-3, with TRBD2 matching 7 junction bases. The DNA sequence is TGCGCCAGCAGCTTGGCTGTGAGCGGGGCCACAGATACGCAGTATTTT. This yields the protein CASSLAVSGATDTQYF.